The present TCR beta chain was sequenced within a study of blood T cells in healthy people across ages. Every sample had a minimum of 6 million PBMCs isolated. A few counts support this clonotype. The second PCR ran about 6 to 11 cycles with a sample-barcoded 5' primer and J-beta primers. Each TCR beta cDNA got a 12-nucleotide random molecular identifier. TCRdb ran MiXCR on the 5' RACE reads and lists one entry per CDR3 protein. The sample holds more than 900,000 distinct CDR3 sequences, approximately 25% seen once. This CDR3 spans 15 amino acids. The germline V gene has CDR1 SEHNR and CDR2 FQNEAQ (reference sequence). V was cut by 5 bases and J by 4 bases, with 17 bases left in between. Separately, the same data were catalogued under a study of T cells of mothers and their children.

This clonotype was sampled from a girl under 10 years old in good health. The J gene is TRBJ1-2, the V gene TRBV7-9; D is unclear. What was sequenced was blood. DNA of the CDR3: TGTGCCAGCAGCCCAAGAGGGCTTTATGGCTATGGCTACACCTTC. Protein: CASSPRGLYGYGYTF.